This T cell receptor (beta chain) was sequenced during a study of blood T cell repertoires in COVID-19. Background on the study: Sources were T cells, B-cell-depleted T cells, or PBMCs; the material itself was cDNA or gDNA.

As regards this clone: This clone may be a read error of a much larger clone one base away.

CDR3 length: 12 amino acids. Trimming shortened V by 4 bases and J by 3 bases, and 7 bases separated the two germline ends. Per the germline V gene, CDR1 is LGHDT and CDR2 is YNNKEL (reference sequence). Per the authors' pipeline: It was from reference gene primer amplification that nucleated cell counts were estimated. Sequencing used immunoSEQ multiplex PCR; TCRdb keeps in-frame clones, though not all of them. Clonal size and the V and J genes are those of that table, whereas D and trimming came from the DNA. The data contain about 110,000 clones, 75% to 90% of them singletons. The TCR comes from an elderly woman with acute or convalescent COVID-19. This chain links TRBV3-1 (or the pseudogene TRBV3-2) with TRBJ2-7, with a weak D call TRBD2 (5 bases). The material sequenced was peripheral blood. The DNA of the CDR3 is TGTGCCAGCAGCCCCGGGATCTACGAGCAGTACTTC. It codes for CASSPGIYEQYF.